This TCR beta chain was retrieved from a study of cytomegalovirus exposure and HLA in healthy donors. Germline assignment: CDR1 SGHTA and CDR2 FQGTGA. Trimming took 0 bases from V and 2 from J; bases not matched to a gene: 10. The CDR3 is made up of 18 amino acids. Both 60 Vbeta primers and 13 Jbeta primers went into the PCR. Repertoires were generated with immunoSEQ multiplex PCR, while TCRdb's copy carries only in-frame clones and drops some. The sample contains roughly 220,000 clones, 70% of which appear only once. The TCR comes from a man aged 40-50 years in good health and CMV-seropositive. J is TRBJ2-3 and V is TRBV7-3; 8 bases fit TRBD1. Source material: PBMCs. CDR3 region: CASSLTDGTGSPTDTQYF. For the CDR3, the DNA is TGTGCCAGCAGCTTAACGGACGGGACAGGCTCCCCCACAGATACGCAGTATTTT.